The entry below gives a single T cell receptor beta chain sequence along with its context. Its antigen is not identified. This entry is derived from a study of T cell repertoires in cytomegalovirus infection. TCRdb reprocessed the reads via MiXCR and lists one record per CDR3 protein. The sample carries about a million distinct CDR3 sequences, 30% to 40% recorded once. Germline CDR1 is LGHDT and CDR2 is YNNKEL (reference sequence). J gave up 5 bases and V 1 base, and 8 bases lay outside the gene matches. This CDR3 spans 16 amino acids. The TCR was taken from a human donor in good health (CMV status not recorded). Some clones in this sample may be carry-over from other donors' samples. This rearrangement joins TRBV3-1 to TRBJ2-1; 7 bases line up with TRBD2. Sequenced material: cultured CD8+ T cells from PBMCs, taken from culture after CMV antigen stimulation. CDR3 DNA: TGTGCCAGCAGCCAAGGGGGCAGCGGGGTAGACAATGAGCAGTTCTTC. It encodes CASSQGGSGVDNEQFF.